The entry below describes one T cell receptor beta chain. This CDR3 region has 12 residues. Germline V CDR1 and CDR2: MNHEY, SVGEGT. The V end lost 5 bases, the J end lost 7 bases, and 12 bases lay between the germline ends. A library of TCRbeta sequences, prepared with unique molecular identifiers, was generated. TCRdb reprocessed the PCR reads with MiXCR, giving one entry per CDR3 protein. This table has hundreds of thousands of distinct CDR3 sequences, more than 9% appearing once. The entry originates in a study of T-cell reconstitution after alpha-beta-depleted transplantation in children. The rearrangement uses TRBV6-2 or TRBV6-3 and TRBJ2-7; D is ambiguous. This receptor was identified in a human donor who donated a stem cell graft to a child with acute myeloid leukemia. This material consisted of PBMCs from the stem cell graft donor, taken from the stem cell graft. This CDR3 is CASSIFMGEQYF. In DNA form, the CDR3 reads TGTGCCAGCAGTATATTCATGGGGGAGCAGTACTTC.